A selection of T cell receptor beta chains follows, all from one sample in a study of control samples from healthy donors and cancer patients. Some clones are missing from TCRdb's copy, which holds only in-frame ones; the method was immunoSEQ multiplex PCR. The sample holds around 53,000 clones, approximately 83% seen once. Sample: PBMCs. The receptors were gathered from a woman in her fifties or sixties with lung cancer. Both conserved end residues are part of each CDR3. Fields, in order: clone size, D gene, J gene, V gene, CDR3 protein, CDR3 DNA. The D gene is left open where the match is weak. Part of the rows lack a size; the others show once, few, many or a class for expanded clones.

few	-	TRBJ1-5	TRBV19	CASSEFVGALSQPQHF	TGTGCCAGTAGTGAGTTCGTTGGGGCCTTAAGTCAGCCCCAGCATTTT
-	-	TRBJ2-2	TRBV10-3	CAISESLEAGELFF	TGTGCCATCAGTGAGTCATTAGAAGCCGGGGAGCTGTTTTTT
-	-	TRBJ1-1	TRBV2	CASSEDTSTEAFF	TGTGCCAGCAGTGAAGACACAAGCACTGAAGCTTTCTTT
-	TRBD1	TRBJ1-1	TRBV29-1	CSARDSSWNTEAFF	TGCAGCGCCCGGGACAGCTCATGGAACACTGAAGCTTTCTTT
-	-	TRBJ2-7	TRBV5-6	CASSLSGRQYF	TGTGCCAGCAGCCTATCGGGAAGGCAGTACTTC
-	TRBD2	TRBJ2-6	TRBV4-1	CASSFREDSGANVLTF	TGCGCCAGCAGCTTTCGGGAGGACTCTGGGGCCAACGTCCTGACTTTC
-	TRBD1	TRBJ1-5	TRBV19	CASSTGTVNQPQHF	TGTGCCAGTAGTACGGGGACAGTTAATCAGCCCCAGCATTTT
-	-	TRBJ2-7	TRBV7-2	CASSSSGVGAYEQYF	TGTGCCAGCAGCTCCTCAGGGGTCGGGGCCTACGAGCAGTACTTC
-	-	TRBJ2-7	TRBV6-6	CASSYQTNYEQYF	TGTGCCAGCAGTTATCAGACAAACTACGAGCAGTACTTC
few	-	TRBJ1-1	TRBV10-1	CASSYDGSTEAFF	TGCGCCAGCAGTTACGACGGGTCCACTGAAGCTTTCTTT
-	TRBD1	TRBJ1-6	TRBV7-2	CASTGQGTTNSPLHF	TGTGCCAGCACCGGACAGGGGACGACAAATTCACCCCTCCACTTT
-	TRBD1	TRBJ2-7	TRBV5-5	CASSFAVGQGIYEQYF	TGTGCCAGCAGCTTTGCCGTAGGACAGGGAATCTACGAGCAGTACTTC
few	TRBD1	TRBJ2-1	TRBV19	CASSADRGGSFF	TGTGCCAGTAGTGCGGACAGGGGAGGATCTTTCTTC
-	-	TRBJ2-6	TRBV20-1	CSASMGNSGANVLTF	TGCAGTGCTAGTATGGGGAACTCTGGGGCCAACGTCCTGACTTTC
-	-	TRBJ1-1	TRBV7-9	CASSLDQVNEAFF	TGTGCCAGCAGCTTAGATCAGGTGAATGAAGCTTTCTTT
once	-	TRBJ1-4	TRBV12-5	CASGVGSGLFGEKLFF	TGTGCTAGTGGTGTAGGGTCGGGTCTCTTCGGTGAAAAACTGTTTTTT
few	TRBD1	TRBJ1-5	TRBV27	CASSSQGAVQPQHF	TGTGCCAGCAGTAGTCAGGGGGCGGTTCAGCCCCAGCATTTT
-	-	TRBJ1-2	TRBV6-1	CASSARIAGEINYGYTF	TGTGCCAGCAGTGCCAGAATCGCAGGAGAAATTAACTATGGCTACACCTTC
-	-	TRBJ2-1	TRBV29-1	CSVGTWDEQFF	TGCAGCGTCGGGACCTGGGATGAGCAGTTCTTC
few	TRBD1	TRBJ1-1	TRBV30	CAWSVLGWRRDRGDTEAFF	TGTGCCTGGAGTGTGTTAGGTTGGAGGAGGGACAGGGGGGACACTGAAGCTTTCTTT
-	-	TRBJ1-3	TRBV10-2	CASRGLSTGNTIYF	TGCGCCAGCAGGGGACTTTCCACTGGAAACACCATATATTTT
-	-	TRBJ2-7	TRBV2	CASSEWSGSEQYF	TGTGCCAGCAGTGAATGGTCAGGTTCCGAGCAGTACTTC
-	-	TRBJ2-3	TRBV29-1	CSVHPPGLSLDTQYF	TGCAGCGTGCACCCCCCCGGGCTGAGCCTGGACACGCAGTATTTT
-	-	TRBJ1-3	TRBV30	CAWNRESGNTIYF	TGTGCCTGGAACAGAGAATCTGGAAACACCATATATTTT
-	-	TRBJ1-5	TRBV27	CASSLPNQPQHF	TGTGCCAGCAGTTTACCCAATCAGCCCCAGCATTTT
-	-	TRBJ1-2	TRBV7-2	CASIKDIDYGYTF	TGTGCCAGCATCAAAGACATCGACTATGGCTACACCTTC
-	-	TRBJ1-1	TRBV28	CASIREAWDTEAFF	TGTGCCAGCATTAGGGAGGCATGGGACACTGAAGCTTTCTTT
-	TRBD1	TRBJ2-7	TRBV4-2	CASSQLLFPYQGAYEQYF	TGTGCCAGCAGCCAACTACTCTTTCCATACCAGGGGGCCTACGAGCAGTACTTC
-	-	TRBJ1-5	TRBV18	CASSPLKGSNQPQHF	TGTGCCAGCTCACCGTTGAAGGGGAGCAATCAGCCCCAGCATTTT
-	TRBD1	TRBJ1-4	TRBV28	CASRQGGSEKLFF	TGTGCCAGCAGGCAGGGGGGATCTGAAAAACTGTTTTTT
-	-	TRBJ2-5	TRBV7-9	CASSLGTHETGTQYF	TGTGCCAGCAGTCTAGGGACACACGAGACGGGGACCCAGTACTTC
-	TRBD1	TRBJ2-5	TRBV7-8	CASSQGSGTGAIETQYF	TGTGCCAGCAGCCAGGGGTCCGGGACAGGGGCGATTGAGACCCAGTACTTC
-	-	TRBJ2-5	TRBV9	CASSVREGGVGETQYF	TGTGCCAGCAGCGTAAGAGAAGGAGGGGTGGGGGAGACCCAGTACTTC
few	-	TRBJ1-2	TRBV3-1/TRBV3-2	CASSQNRDHARVVF	TGTGCCAGCAGCCAGAACCGGGACCACGCAAGGGTTGTCTTC
-	-	TRBJ1-1	TRBV4-1	CASSQFAGDTEAFF	TGCGCCAGCAGCCAGTTCGCAGGGGACACTGAAGCTTTCTTT
once	-	TRBJ2-7	TRBV4-1	CASSQEIPSYEQYF	TGCGCCAGCAGCCAAGAAATCCCCTCCTACGAGCAGTACTTC
-	TRBD1	TRBJ1-2	TRBV12-5	CASGLTGYGYTF	TGTGCTAGTGGACTGACAGGGTATGGCTACACCTTC
once	TRBD1	TRBJ2-7	TRBV2	CASRTGGPYEQYF	TGTGCCAGCAGAACAGGGGGGCCCTACGAGCAGTACTTC
-	TRBD1	TRBJ1-4	TRBV28	CASSGQGAANEKLFF	TGTGCCAGCAGTGGCCAGGGGGCGGCTAATGAAAAACTGTTTTTT
-	-	TRBJ1-2	TRBV27	CASSLSTWGLGTYGYTF	TGTGCCAGCAGTTTATCTACTTGGGGACTAGGGACCTATGGCTACACCTTC
once	TRBD1	TRBJ1-1	TRBV11-3	CASSLGTDTEAFF	TGTGCCAGCAGCCTTGGGACAGACACTGAAGCTTTCTTT
-	TRBD1	TRBJ1-1	TRBV7-3	CASSLGQGREAFF	TGTGCCAGCAGCTTGGGACAGGGAAGAGAAGCTTTCTTT
-	-	TRBJ1-1	TRBV5-1	CASRLSVGLSEAFF	TGCGCCAGCAGATTGTCCGTTGGCCTGAGCGAAGCTTTCTTT
once	-	TRBJ1-1	TRBV10-3	CAISEERGGWGTEAFF	TGTGCCATCAGTGAAGAAAGGGGAGGTTGGGGCACTGAAGCTTTCTTT
-	-	TRBJ2-1	TRBV14	CASSRLGGVTYNEQFF	TGTGCCAGCAGCCGCCTAGGAGGAGTCACCTACAATGAGCAGTTCTTC
few	-	TRBJ2-3	TRBV28	CASSLVTGSTDTQYF	TGTGCCAGCAGTTTAGTGACGGGCAGCACAGATACGCAGTATTTT
-	-	TRBJ2-1	TRBV6-1	CASSECDGCIYNEQFF	TGTGCCAGCAGTGAATGCGACGGATGTATATACAATGAGCAGTTCTTC
-	-	TRBJ2-5	TRBV5-6	CASSFDPPETQYF	TGTGCCAGCAGCTTCGACCCGCCGGAGACCCAGTACTTC
-	TRBD1	TRBJ1-5	TRBV5-6	CASSIGQEYQPQHF	TGTGCCAGCAGCATAGGACAGGAGTATCAGCCCCAGCATTTT
-	TRBD1	TRBJ1-2	TRBV19	CASRSGTAADGYTF	TGTGCCAGTAGATCCGGGACAGCGGCCGATGGCTACACCTTC
few	-	TRBJ2-7	TRBV6-1	CASSERPGPFYEQYF	TGTGCCAGCAGTGAAAGGCCGGGACCCTTCTACGAGCAGTACTTC
-	-	TRBJ1-5	TRBV7-9	CASTSRGGTEGNQPQHF	TGTGCCAGCACCTCCCGGGGGGGGACGGAGGGCAATCAGCCCCAGCATTTT
-	-	TRBJ1-2	TRBV24-1	CATSGGLSPGWTF	TGTGCCACCAGTGGAGGCCTGTCCCCCGGCTGGACCTTC